One and the same sample provided the 7 T cell receptor beta chains below, sequenced in a study of STAT3 mutations in large granular lymphocyte leukemia. The study, taken as a whole, reports: At least one immunodominant TCR beta clonotype appeared in every T-cell large granular lymphocyte leukemia patient.

For these TCRs, the target antigens are not known. The method was immunoSEQ multiplex PCR; TCRdb's version includes in-frame clones alone and lacks a portion of them. The sample lists about 12,000 clones, roughly 88% seen once, with approximately 12% in the top ten. Source material: PBMCs. These receptors were taken from a human donor with T large granular lymphocyte leukemia. Some clones in this sample may be carry-over from other donors' samples.

The rearrangement uses TRBV7-2 and TRBJ2-6, with a weak D call TRBD2 (6 bases). V was shortened by 4 bases and J by 0 bases, with 16 bases between the two germline ends. Germline lookup yields CDR1 SGHTA and CDR2 FQGNSA. This CDR3 is 18 amino acids long. The CDR3 DNA reads TGTGCCAGCAGCTCAAGCTACGGGGGATTCTCTGGGGCCAACGTCCTGACTTTC. Amino acids: CASSSSYGGFSGANVLTF.

The chain has TRBV6-1 and TRBJ2-7; no clear D gene. This CDR3 has 16 amino acids. CDR1 MNHNS and CDR2 SASEGT come from the germline V gene. V was trimmed by 2 bases and J by 4 bases, leaving 18 bases between them. The CDR3 here is CASSEFEGPPAYEQYV. The CDR3 nucleotides are TGTGCCAGCAGTGAATTTGAAGGTCCCCCAGCTTACGAGCAGTACGTC.

The V call is TRBV25-1, the J call TRBJ2-5; a possible D gene is TRBD1 (5 bases). CDR3 length: 11 residues. Trimming took 1 base from V and 13 from J, leaving 10 bases between them. Germline lookup yields CDR1 MGHDK and CDR2 SYGVNS. The CDR3 DNA reads TGTGCCAGCAGTGAATCAGGGTCCTGGTACTTC. This gives the protein CASSESGSWYF.

This clone was detected only a few times. The V call is TRBV6-4, the J call TRBJ1-1, with unresolved D. In germline, CDR1 is MRHNA, CDR2 SNTAGT. The CDR3 totals 13 residues. V lost 2 bases and J lost 4, with 8 bases in between. The CDR3 loop is CASSDRMGTEAFF. Written as DNA, the CDR3 is TGTGCCAGCAGTGACAGGATGGGCACTGAAGCTTTCTTT.

V usage is TRBV28 and J usage is TRBJ1-5; 7 bases agree with TRBD1. The CDR3 runs to 15 residues. Germline V gives CDR1 MDHEN, CDR2 SYDVKM. The V segment lost 5 bases and the J segment 5 bases; nucleotides outside the gene matches: 9. The DNA for the CDR3 is TGTGCCAGCAGTGCCCCCGGGACAGTCTATCAGCCCCAGCATTTT. It encodes CASSAPGTVYQPQHF.

The chain recombines TRBV5-1 with TRBJ1-1, with D unresolved. Germline V gene lookup returns CDR1 SGHRS and CDR2 YFSETQ. Trimming removed 4 bases at V and 1 base at J, with 14 bases between. The CDR3 is 15 residues long. DNA for the CDR3: TGCGCCAGCAGCCCGGCGGAGTACTCGAACACTGAAGCTTTCTTT. It codes for CASSPAEYSNTEAFF.

The chain has TRBV5-1 and TRBJ2-7; 11 bases are a match to TRBD2. J lost 3 bases, V lost 4 bases, and 6 bases had no gene match. Germline V gene data show CDR1 as SGHRS and CDR2 as YFSETQ. The CDR3 is 15 amino acids. CDR3: CASSLSGGAVYEQYV. The CDR3 bases are TGCGCCAGCAGCCTTAGCGGGGGGGCCGTCTACGAGCAGTACGTC.